This TCR beta chain stems from a study of CD8 T cells in ankylosing spondylitis. Findings and limits, study-wide: Reportedly, disease-linked clones are significantly enriched in ankylosing spondylitis patients' matched synovial fluid. Those disease-linked clones were CD8+; they were also relatively rare in peripheral blood. Roughly eight highly homologous variants formed a TCR beta motif that appeared characteristic of ankylosing spondylitis blood.

About this clonotype: The antigen is undetermined.

As the method for making TCR beta libraries, quantitative 5'-RACE with molecular barcodes was used. MiXCR was run by TCRdb on the 5' RACE reads, yielding one entry per CDR3 protein. The sample carries about 700,000 distinct CDR3 sequences, under 20% recorded once. This TCR derives from a male donor with ankylosing spondylitis. What was sequenced was blood, either unsorted or a sorted T cell fraction (not recorded which).

In DNA, the CDR3 is TGTGCCAGCAGTCCACTAACTACTAATCAGCCCCAGCATTTT. Translating it yields CASSPLTTNQPQHF. The V gene is TRBV12-3 or TRBV12-4, the J gene TRBJ1-5; D not certain. V shed 5 bases and J shed 4 bases, with 12 bases lying between them. The CDR3 length is 14 residues.